This record looks at one T cell receptor beta chain sequence and its context. The target antigen is unknown. Every patient with CD3G deficiency had evidence of autoimmunity. Patients, 2 to 39 years old, had expanded memory T-cell proportions. Regulatory (CD25-high CD127-low) and conventional (CD25-low CD127-high) CD4+ T cells were sorted separately. The CDR3 consists of 15 residues. V shed 6 bases and J 9 bases; nucleotides not matched to a gene: 13. Germline CDR1 ENHRY, CDR2 SYGVKD. The primer mix had 52 TRBV and 13 TRBJ primers. The repertoire was sequenced with immunoSEQ multiplex PCR; TCRdb's copy has only in-frame clones and lacks some. The sample comprises 25,000 to 30,000 clones, 85% to 95% of which are singletons, and about 1.6% rests with the top ten. This sample is part of a study of regulatory T cells. Findings and limits, study-wide: Hydrophobic residues at CDR3 positions 6 and 7 were enriched in conventional CD4+ T cells of CD3G-deficient patients. Patient repertoires had restricted TRB V-J pairs and skewed V and J usage, most in Tregs.

The chain links TRBV10-3 to TRBJ2-1; 8 bases map to TRBD2. The TCR originated in a person aged 18 to 30 with CD3G deficiency. Sequenced material: conventional CD4+ T cells sorted from blood. CDR3: CAISERPAGEGEQFF. The DNA for the CDR3 is TGTGCCATCAGCGAGAGACCAGCGGGAGAGGGTGAGCAGTTCTTC.